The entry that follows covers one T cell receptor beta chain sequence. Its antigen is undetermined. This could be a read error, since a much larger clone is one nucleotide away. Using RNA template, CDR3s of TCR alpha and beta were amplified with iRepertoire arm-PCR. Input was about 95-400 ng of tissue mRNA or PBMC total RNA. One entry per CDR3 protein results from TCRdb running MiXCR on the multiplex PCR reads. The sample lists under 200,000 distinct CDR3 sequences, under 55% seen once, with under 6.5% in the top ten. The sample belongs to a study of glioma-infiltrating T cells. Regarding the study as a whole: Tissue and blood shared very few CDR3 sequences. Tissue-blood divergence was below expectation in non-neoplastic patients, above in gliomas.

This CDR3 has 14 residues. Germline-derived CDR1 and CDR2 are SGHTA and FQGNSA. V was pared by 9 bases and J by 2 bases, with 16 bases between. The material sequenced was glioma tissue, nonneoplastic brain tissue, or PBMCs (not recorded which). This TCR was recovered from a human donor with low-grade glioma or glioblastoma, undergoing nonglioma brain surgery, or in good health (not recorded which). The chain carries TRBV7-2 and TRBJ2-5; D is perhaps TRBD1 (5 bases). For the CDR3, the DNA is TGTGCCAGTCGAGCCCAAGGGGTGCAAGAGACCCAGTACTTC. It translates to CASRAQGVQETQYF.